The 31 T cell receptor beta chains in this list originate from one sample, sequenced in a study of CD8+CD57+ T cells in acquired aplastic anemia. Individuals selected for sequencing had exhibited CD8+CD57+ cell expansion on flow cytometry. The template used for profiling TCR beta VDJ and CDR3 was genomic DNA. Each CDR3 protein gets one entry after TCRdb re-called the reads with MiXCR. The repertoire holds 200,000 or so distinct CDR3 sequences, 65% seen once, with roughly three fifths in the top ten. Material for sequencing was sorted CD4+, CD8+, or CD8+CD57+ T cells (not recorded which) from PBMCs. These receptors originate from a human donor with aplastic anemia.

This chain uses TRBV7-3 with TRBJ2-7; tentative D call: TRBD1 (5 bases). Between the trimmed V and J ends, which lost 4 bases and 2 bases, there was a span of 15 bases. Per germline, CDR1 SGHTA and CDR2 FQGTGA. The CDR3 is made up of 15 amino acids. CDR3 protein: CASSSMRQYPYEQYF. The CDR3 coding sequence is TGTGCCAGCAGCTCAATGAGACAGTATCCCTACGAGCAGTACTTC.

The chain carries TRBV5-7 and TRBJ2-7; TRBD1 aligns across 7 bases. TRBV5-7 is reported as an ORF; its role is uncertain. The CDR3 is 15 amino acids. Trimming cost V 2 bases and J 4 bases; bases outside gene matches: 9. The CDR3 sequence is CASSLEQGFGYEQYF. The CDR3 DNA reads TGTGCCAGCAGCTTAGAACAGGGGTTTGGGTACGAGCAGTACTTC.

The J gene is TRBJ2-1, the V gene TRBV10-3, with 8 bases that match TRBD1. J lost 5 bases, V lost 2 bases, and 5 bases had no gene match. Germline CDR1 is ENHRY and CDR2 is SYGVKD. CDR3 length: 15 residues. For the CDR3, the DNA is TGTGCCATCAGTGAGCTGGACAGGGTGGACAATGAGCAGTTCTTC. It translates to CAISELDRVDNEQFF.

The chain carries TRBV11-2 and TRBJ2-7, with D perhaps being TRBD1 or TRBD2 (8 bases each). The CDR3 covers 17 residues. The V end was cut by 2 bases, the J end by 2 bases, with 19 bases between. The V gene's germline CDR1 is SGHAT and CDR2 FQNNGV. Here the CDR3 reads CASSLSSGGGGPYEQYF. CDR3 coding DNA: TGTGCCAGCAGCTTAAGTTCAGGGGGCGGGGGGCCCTACGAGCAGTACTTC.

The chain combines TRBV2 with TRBJ2-2; 9 bases fit TRBD1. Germline CDR1 SNHLY, CDR2 FYNNEI. Trimming removed 10 bases from V and 15 bases from J; junction bases left unmatched: 6. CDR3 length: 10 residues. As DNA, the CDR3 is TGTGCCACCGGGACAGGGTGGATGTTTTTT. Its protein is CATGTGWMFF.

V usage is TRBV19 and J usage is TRBJ2-7; TRBD2 matches 14 bases. J lost 3 bases, V lost 8 bases, and 12 bases had no gene match. Germline CDR1 LNHDA, CDR2 SQIVND (reference sequence). The CDR3 loop spans 17 amino acids. The CDR3 sequence: CASGPGLAGDIVYEQYF. The CDR3 DNA sequence: TGTGCCAGTGGACCGGGACTAGCGGGGGATATTGTCTACGAGCAGTACTTC.

The V and J genes are TRBV7-9 and TRBJ2-3, with 7 bases fitting TRBD2. Per the germline V gene, CDR1 is SEHNR and CDR2 is FQNEAQ (reference sequence). The length of the CDR3 is 15 residues. The V and J ends lost 5 bases and 5 bases, in that order; junction bases with no gene match: 10. The CDR3 spells CASSQSGGFIDTQYF. CDR3 coding DNA: TGTGCCAGCAGCCAATCGGGGGGTTTCATAGATACGCAGTATTTT.

CDR3 sequence: CASSFRVEETQYF. CDR3 nucleotide sequence: TGTGCCAGCAGCTTTCGGGTAGAAGAGACCCAGTACTTC. The genes are TRBV7-9 and TRBJ2-5; the D is unclear. Germline CDR1 is SEHNR and CDR2 is FQNEAQ (reference sequence). The CDR3 spans 13 residues. Trimming shortened V by 3 bases and J by 3 bases, and 8 bases separated the two germline ends.

This chain connects TRBV15 to TRBJ2-7, with D uncertain. Between the trimmed V and J ends, which lost 7 bases and 4 bases, there was a span of 17 bases. This CDR3 comprises 14 residues. Per the germline V gene, CDR1 is LNHNV and CDR2 is YYDKDF (reference sequence). CDR3 sequence: CATTMDRKAYEQYF. The CDR3 nucleotides read TGTGCCACCACCATGGATCGGAAAGCTTACGAGCAGTACTTC.

To note about this clonotype: This may come from a read error, since a much larger clone is one base off. The gene calls are TRBV5-6 and TRBJ1-4; D is undetermined. The CDR3 totals 14 residues. Germline loops: CDR1 SGHDT, CDR2 YYEEEE. The CDR3 is CASSFRRTSEKLFF. The CDR3, as DNA: TGTGCCAGCAGCTTTCGTCGGACTAGTGAAAAACTGTTTTTT. Based on the CDR3 plus reference TRBV5-6 and TRBJ1-4, the full variable domain is DAGVTQSPTHLIKTRGQQVTLRCSPKSGHDTVSWYQQALGQGPQFIFQYYEEEERQRGNFPDRFSGHQFPNYSSELNVNALLLGDSALYLCASSFRRTSEKLFFGSGTQLSVL.

Regarding this clonotype: The conserved phenylalanine or tryptophan normally closing the CDR3 is absent here, so this likely arose from a read error. The rearrangement links TRBV2 to TRBJ1-5; 7 nucleotides match TRBD1. The ends lost 5 bases at V and 7 bases at J; junction bases unmatched: 11. This CDR3 spans 15 amino acids. Germline CDR1 and CDR2: SNHLY and FYNNEI. DNA of the CDR3: TGTGCCAGCAGTCCCATACAGGGGCCCGGGCAGCCCCAGCATTCT. Residues: CASSPIQGPGQPQHS.

This clonotype showed up just a few times. V usage is TRBV7-6 and J usage is TRBJ2-1; TRBD2 agrees at 9 bases. Germline CDR1 and CDR2: SGHVS and FNYEAQ. V was pared by 5 bases and J by 4 bases, with 9 bases of the junction left unmatched. CDR3 length equals 16 residues. The CDR3 reads CASSLWRGGEYNEQFF. DNA of the CDR3: TGTGCCAGCAGCCTCTGGCGCGGGGGGGAATACAATGAGCAGTTCTTC.

This clonotype showed up just a few times. The J gene is TRBJ1-6, the V gene TRBV10-3; the match to TRBD1 covers 7 bases. Germline V lookup: CDR1 ENHRY, CDR2 SYGVKD. CDR3 length equals 14 residues. V dropped 7 bases and J dropped 9; count of bases not matched to a gene: 9. For the CDR3, the DNA is TGTGCCATCACTGGAGGGGGCGAAGGTTCACCCCTCCACTTT. It encodes CAITGGGEGSPLHF.

The chain is built from TRBV29-1 and TRBJ2-2; D gene ambiguous. V gave up 4 bases and J gave up 5 bases, with 11 bases separating them. CDR1 is SQVTM, CDR2 ANQGSEA, per germline. The CDR3 runs 13 residues. CDR3 sequence reads: CSVGQVGTGELFF. The CDR3 DNA sequence: TGCAGCGTTGGGCAGGTGGGGACCGGGGAGCTGTTTTTT.

This chain links TRBV2 with TRBJ1-1; D is uncertain. Trimming removed 2 bases from V and 8 bases from J, with 6 bases in between. CDR3 length: 11 amino acids. Germline values: CDR1 SNHLY, CDR2 FYNNEI. The chain's CDR3 is CASSERQEAFF. CDR3 coding DNA: TGTGCCAGCAGTGAAAGACAAGAAGCTTTCTTT.

A remark on this clonotype: One end of the junction varies from germline; a read error may be responsible. The chain is built from TRBV5-1 and TRBJ1-2; 7 bases are a match to TRBD1. CDR3 size: 12 residues. The germline V gene encodes CDR1 SGHRS and CDR2 YFSETQ. CDR3 coding DNA: TGCGCCAGCAGCTTGGGACAGGGTAACAACCGCTTC. Protein product: CASSLGQGNNRF.

This clonotype was observed a handful of times. V and J are TRBV5-1 and TRBJ2-2; D is undetermined. CDR1 is SGHRS and CDR2 is YFSETQ in the germline V gene. Trimming shortened V by 0 bases and J by 4 bases, and 4 bases separated the two germline ends. The CDR3 contains 13 residues. The chain's CDR3 is CASSLGPTGELFF. Here the CDR3 DNA reads TGCGCCAGCAGCTTGGGTCCCACCGGGGAGCTGTTTTTT.

The gene calls are TRBV12-3 or TRBV12-4 and TRBJ2-1, with a possible D match to TRBD2 (5 bases). This CDR3 has 15 residues. Between the trimmed V and J ends, which lost 7 bases and 0 bases, there was a span of 13 bases. In nucleotides, the CDR3 is TGTGCCAGCACCTCCGGGGAGAGCTCCTACAATGAGCAGTTCTTC. Translating it yields CASTSGESSYNEQFF.

This clonotype was detected once. The rearrangement uses TRBV7-9 and TRBJ2-3; D is uncertain. The CDR3 spans 15 residues. V dropped 5 bases and J dropped 6 bases, with 18 bases sitting between them. Per the germline V gene, CDR1 is SEHNR and CDR2 is FQNEAQ (reference sequence). CDR3 in DNA: TGTGCCAGCAGCCCAAGAGGAGCCCACGGGGATACGCAGTATTTT. This sequence encodes CASSPRGAHGDTQYF.

V gene TRBV7-4 combines with J gene TRBJ2-7; D is possibly TRBD1 or TRBD2 (5 bases each). Germline CDR1 and CDR2: SGHVT and SQSDAQ. V lost 2 bases and J 1 base, leaving 9 bases between the germline ends. CDR3 size: 14 residues. In DNA form, the CDR3 reads TGTGCCAGCAGCTTACTGGGGGAATCCTACGAGCAGTACTTC. Amino acid sequence: CASSLLGESYEQYF.

V and J are TRBV7-9 and TRBJ2-2; 7 positions agree with TRBD1. The CDR3 has 15 amino acids. The V and J ends lost 6 bases and 5 bases, in that order; junction bases with no gene match: 9. From germline, CDR1 is SEHNR and CDR2 FQNEAQ (reference sequence). The CDR3 DNA is TGTGCCAGCAGGTCAGGGGACAGTAATACCGGGGAGCTGTTTTTT. Protein: CASRSGDSNTGELFF.

This clonotype was seen many times. The chain links TRBV5-6 to TRBJ1-1; 7 bases align to TRBD1. The V gene end was trimmed by 0 bases and the J gene end by 3 bases; junction bases not matched to a gene: 5. This CDR3 spans 15 amino acids. CDR1 is SGHDT and CDR2 is YYEEEE in the germline V gene. The CDR3 region has the DNA TGTGCCAGCAGCTTGGGGACAGGCCCTTACACTGAAGCTTTCTTT. Encoded protein: CASSLGTGPYTEAFF.

The chain has TRBV5-1 and TRBJ2-7; TRBD2 aligns across 7 bases. The CDR3 has 13 amino acids. After removal of 4 bases from V and 12 bases from J, the junction contained 13 bases not matched to a gene. Germline V CDR1 and CDR2: SGHRS, YFSETQ. The CDR3 region has the DNA TGCGCCAGCAGCGGGGGGGAGGAGCTGAGCCGGTACTTC. This sequence encodes CASSGGEELSRYF.

V and J are TRBV24-1 and TRBJ1-2, with 7 bases fitting TRBD1. The CDR3 loop spans 16 amino acids. Germline CDR1 and CDR2: KGHDR and SFDVKD. Unmatched junction bases numbered 10, after V lost 4 bases and J lost 3 bases. This CDR3 reads CATSDPTGYGDYGYTF. The DNA for the CDR3 is TGTGCCACCAGTGACCCGACAGGGTACGGAGACTATGGCTACACCTTC.

This clonotype was detected ten times or more. The gene calls are TRBV5-1 and TRBJ2-2; D is unresolved. Germline CDR1 is SGHRS and CDR2 is YFSETQ. With 3 bases removed from V and 3 bases from J, the gap between germline ends came to 18 bases. The CDR3 has 17 residues. CDR3 amino acids: CASSYAHWHYYTGELFF. CDR3 bases: TGCGCCAGCAGCTACGCTCATTGGCACTACTACACCGGGGAGCTGTTTTTT. The entire variable domain, with the rest obtained from reference TRBV5-1 and TRBJ2-2, is as follows: KAGVTQTPRYLIKTRGQQVTLSCSPISGHRSVSWYQQTPGQGLQFLFEYFSETQRNKGNFPGRFSGRQFSNSRSEMNVSTLELGDSALYLCASSYAHWHYYTGELFFGEGSRLTVL.

This clonotype was found many times. The rearrangement uses TRBV6-5 and TRBJ1-4, with D unresolved. Trimming cost V 0 bases and J 3 bases, with 8 bases left between them. The CDR3 length is 15 residues. Germline CDR1 and CDR2: MNHEY and SVGAGI. Here the CDR3 reads CASSYSETANEKLFF. CDR3 DNA: TGTGCCAGCAGTTACTCCGAGACCGCTAATGAAAAACTGTTTTTT.

This chain connects TRBV2 to TRBJ2-7; D is ambiguous. The germline gives CDR1 SNHLY, CDR2 FYNNEI. The CDR3 is 14 residues long. The V end lost 1 base, the J end lost 0 bases, and 7 bases lay between the germline ends. The chain's CDR3 is CASSEEGGSYEQYF. In DNA, the CDR3 is TGTGCCAGCAGTGAAGAGGGCGGCTCCTACGAGCAGTACTTC.

The genes are TRBV7-8 and TRBJ1-2, with D tentatively TRBD1 (5 bases). The V end was cut by 0 bases, the J end by 6 bases, with 14 bases between. This CDR3 contains 15 residues. Looked up from germline, CDR1 is SGHVS and CDR2 is FQNEAQ. CDR3 sequence: CASSLARGAMDGYTF. The CDR3 nucleotides are TGTGCCAGCAGCTTAGCAAGAGGGGCTATGGATGGCTACACCTTC.

This clonotype was seen once. The chain couples TRBV2 to TRBJ2-3; 12 bases line up with TRBD2. CDR3 length: 19 residues. V shed 1 base and J 2 bases; nucleotides not matched to a gene: 10. Germline V gene sequence: CDR1 SNHLY, CDR2 FYNNEI. The CDR3 is CASSEDSASGGAITDTQYF. The CDR3 DNA reads TGTGCCAGCAGTGAAGACTCAGCTAGCGGGGGGGCAATCACAGATACGCAGTATTTT.

This chain links TRBV12-3 or TRBV12-4 with TRBJ2-1, with 14 bases identical to TRBD2. CDR3 length equals 15 residues. V gave up 5 bases and J gave up 10 bases; unmatched junction bases: 7. The CDR3 loop is CASSGGLAGDGEQFF. CDR3 bases: TGTGCCAGCAGTGGGGGACTAGCGGGGGATGGGGAGCAGTTCTTC.

The table lists this clonotype with a few counts. V is TRBV20-1 and J is TRBJ2-7; 10 positions match TRBD2. This CDR3 contains 15 residues. CDR1 DFQATT and CDR2 SNEGSKA come from the germline V gene (reference sequence). V dropped 5 bases and J dropped 4; count of bases not matched to a gene: 11. In nucleotides, the CDR3 is TGCAGTGCTCATGGGCTCGGACTAGCGGTTTACGAGCAGTACTTC. The encoded protein is CSAHGLGLAVYEQYF.